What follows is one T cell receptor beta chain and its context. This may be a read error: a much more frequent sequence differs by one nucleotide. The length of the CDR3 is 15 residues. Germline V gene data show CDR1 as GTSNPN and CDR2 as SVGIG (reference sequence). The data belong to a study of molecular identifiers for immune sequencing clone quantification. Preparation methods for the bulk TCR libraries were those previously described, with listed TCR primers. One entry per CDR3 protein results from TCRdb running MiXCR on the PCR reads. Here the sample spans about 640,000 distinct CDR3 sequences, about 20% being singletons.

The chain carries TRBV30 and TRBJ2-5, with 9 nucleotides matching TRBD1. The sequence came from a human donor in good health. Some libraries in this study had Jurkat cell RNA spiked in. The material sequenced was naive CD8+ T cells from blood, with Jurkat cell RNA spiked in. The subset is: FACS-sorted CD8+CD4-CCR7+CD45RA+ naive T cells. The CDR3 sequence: CVWTTRGTGQETQYF. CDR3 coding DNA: TGTGTCTGGACTACGCGAGGGACAGGGCAAGAGACCCAGTACTTC. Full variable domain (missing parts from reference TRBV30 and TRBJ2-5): SQTIHQWPATLVQPVGSPLSLECTVEGTSNPNLYWYRQAAGRGLQLLFYSVGIGQISSEVPQNLSASRPQDRQFILSSKKLLLSDSGFYLCVWTTRGTGQETQYFGPGTRLLVL.